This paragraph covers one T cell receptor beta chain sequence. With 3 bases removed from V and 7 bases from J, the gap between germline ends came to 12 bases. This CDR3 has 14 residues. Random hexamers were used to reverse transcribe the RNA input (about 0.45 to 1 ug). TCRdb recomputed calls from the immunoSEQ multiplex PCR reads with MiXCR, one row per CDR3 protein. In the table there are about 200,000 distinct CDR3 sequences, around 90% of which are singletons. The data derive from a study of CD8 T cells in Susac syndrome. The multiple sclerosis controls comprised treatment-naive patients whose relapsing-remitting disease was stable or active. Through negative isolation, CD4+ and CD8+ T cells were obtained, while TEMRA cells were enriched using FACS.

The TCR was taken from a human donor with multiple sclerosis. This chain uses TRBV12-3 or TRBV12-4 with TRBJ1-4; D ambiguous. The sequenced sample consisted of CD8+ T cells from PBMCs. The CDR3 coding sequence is TGTGCCAGCAGTTTCGTCCTTCTGCGTGAAAAACTGTTTTTT. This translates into CASSFVLLREKLFF.